The 27 T cell receptor beta chains below come from one sample, sequenced in a study of post-analysis software for immune sequencing data. No cognate antigen is known for these TCRs. Included in the TCR beta cDNA libraries were unique molecular identifiers. TCRdb passed the PCR reads through MiXCR, listing each CDR3 protein once. The repertoire holds 170,000 or so distinct CDR3 sequences, with around 30% as singletons. General study findings and limits: A few TRBV segments appeared more often in patients than in controls, and TRBV5-6, TRBV5-1 and TRBV20-1 were among these.

Sequencing used blood. The receptors originated from a girl aged 5-17 years with multiple sclerosis.

The table lists this clonotype with a count of one. A read error may be the cause here, since a much bigger clone is one base away. The chain carries TRBV12-3 or TRBV12-4 and TRBJ2-7, with TRBD1 matching 7 bases. The CDR3 is made up of 17 amino acids. The V segment lost 1 base and the J segment 0 bases; nucleotides outside the gene matches: 9. CDR3 nucleotides: TGTGCCAGCAGTTTAGTGTACCGGACAGGCGCCTCCTACGAGCAGTACTTC. It encodes CASSLVYRTGASYEQYF.

Points on this clonotype: Given a much more abundant clone one base away, this may be a read error. The J gene is TRBJ2-1, the V gene TRBV9; 9 nucleotides agree with TRBD2. This CDR3 region has 14 residues. CDR1 and CDR2 from the germline V gene are SGDLS and YYNGEE. V was clipped by 2 bases and J by 7 bases; unmatched bases: 4. CDR3 nucleotide sequence: TGTGCCAGCAGCGTGGTAGCGGGAGAAAATGAGCAGTTCTTC. Its translation: CASSVVAGENEQFF. Complete variable domain (other parts from reference TRBV9 and TRBJ2-1): DSGVTQTPKHLITATGQRVTLRCSPRSGDLSVYWYQQSLDQGLQFLIQYYNGEERAKGNILERFSAQQFPDLHSELNLSSLELGDSALYFCASSVVAGENEQFFGPGTRLTVL.

As regards this clonotype: This may be a read error, as it is one base from a much larger clone. The V and J genes are TRBV5-6 and TRBJ2-1, with D hard to call. Germline-derived CDR1 and CDR2 are SGHDT and YYEEEE. Trimming cost V 3 bases and J 7 bases, with 20 bases left between them. The CDR3 length is 16 residues. CDR3 coding DNA: TGTGCCAGCAGCTCCCTGCAGACAAGGCCCCAGAATGAGCAGTTCTTC. It codes for CASSSLQTRPQNEQFF.

Comment on this clonotype: A read error may explain this, as a much larger clone is one base away. The chain joins TRBV6-2 or TRBV6-3 to TRBJ2-7; D gene ambiguous. The CDR3 contains 10 residues. Germline CDR1 MNHEY, CDR2 SVGEGT. CDR3 in DNA: TGTGCCAGCAGCCACTACGTGCAGTACTTC. Amino acids: CASSHYVQYF.

This clonotype has at least ten counts. The rearrangement uses TRBV5-6 and TRBJ2-3; possibly TRBD1 for D (5 bases). The V gene's germline CDR1 is SGHDT and CDR2 YYEEEE. This CDR3 spans 15 amino acids. The V end was cut by 2 bases, the J end by 6 bases, with 16 bases between. CDR3 region: CASSFYAAGLDTQYF. The DNA of the CDR3 is TGTGCCAGCAGCTTTTATGCAGCAGGGTTGGATACGCAGTATTTT.

This clonotype was recorded many times. The rearrangement links TRBV27 to TRBJ2-1, with D maybe TRBD2 (5 bases). Trimming removed 1 base from V and 5 bases from J, with 9 bases in between. Germline V gene lookup returns CDR1 MNHEY and CDR2 SMNVEV (reference sequence). This CDR3 contains 14 residues. CDR3 bases: TGTGCCAGCAGTTTATTAGGACTCCACAATGAGCAGTTCTTC. The encoded protein is CASSLLGLHNEQFF.

The V gene is TRBV5-1, the J gene TRBJ2-3, with 8 bases that match TRBD1. CDR1 is SGHRS, CDR2 YFSETQ, per germline. Trimming took 3 bases from V and 2 from J; bases not matched to a gene: 8. This CDR3 contains 16 residues. The CDR3 nucleotides are TGCGCCAGCAGCTCTGGCCGGACAGGGTCCACAGATACGCAGTATTTT. It yields the protein CASSSGRTGSTDTQYF.

This clonotype was seen ten or more times. V usage is TRBV28 and J usage is TRBJ2-5; 12 nucleotides align to TRBD2. J was trimmed by 3 bases and V by 5 bases; bases with no gene match: 7. The germline V gene encodes CDR1 MDHEN and CDR2 SYDVKM. There are 16 residues in the CDR3. In DNA, the CDR3 is TGTGCCAGCAGTCCCTCTGGACTAGCGGGAAAAGAGACCCAGTACTTC. It encodes CASSPSGLAGKETQYF.

This clonotype was found many times. The chain joins TRBV5-1 to TRBJ2-7; possible D gene TRBD2, 5 bases. The CDR3 consists of 14 residues. The germline V and J ends were trimmed by 4 bases and 2 bases, with 13 bases remaining between them. Germline V lookup: CDR1 SGHRS, CDR2 YFSETQ. The CDR3: CASSRRTPPYEQYF. In nucleotides, the CDR3 is TGCGCCAGCAGCAGGCGGACTCCCCCCTACGAGCAGTACTTC.

In its sample, this clonotype was seen many times. At one boundary the junction diverges from the germline segment, which might be a read error. The chain is built from TRBV10-3 and TRBJ2-3; D is unclear. CDR3 length equals 14 residues. The germline V gene has CDR1 ENHRY and CDR2 SYGVKD. CDR3 sequence reads: CAIGEEASTDTQYF. The DNA of the CDR3 is TGTGCCATCGGTGAGGAAGCTAGCACAGATACGCAGTATTTT.

This clonotype was observed once. A much larger clone differs from this one at a single base, so this may be a read error. This chain uses TRBV5-1 with TRBJ2-7; D might be TRBD1 (5 bases). V lost 0 bases, J lost 7 bases, and 14 bases lay in between. The germline V gene has CDR1 SGHRS and CDR2 YFSETQ. The CDR3 consists of 14 residues. The CDR3 spells CASSLVTAYNEQYF. The CDR3, as DNA: TGCGCCAGCAGCTTGGTGACAGCTTACAATGAGCAGTACTTC.

The chain recombines TRBV20-1 with TRBJ2-3; 11 bases fit TRBD2. The CDR3 spans 15 residues. Germline trimming cut 6 bases from V and 3 bases from J; bases unmatched to any gene: 8. Germline lookup yields CDR1 DFQATT and CDR2 SNEGSKA (reference sequence). The DNA for the CDR3 is TGCAGTGCGGGGGGGACTAGCGGCATTACAGATACGCAGTATTTT. This sequence encodes CSAGGTSGITDTQYF.

This clonotype was detected a few times. A much larger clone lies one base from this, so it may be a read error. The rearrangement links TRBV20-1 to TRBJ2-7; a possible D gene is TRBD2 (5 bases). The V gene's germline CDR1 is DFQATT and CDR2 SNEGSKA (reference sequence). CDR3 size: 12 residues. V lost 6 bases and J lost 3, with 12 bases in between. CDR3 in DNA: TGCAGTGCACTGGGAGTCTACTACGAGCAGTACTTC. Amino acid sequence: CSALGVYYEQYF.

The chain employs TRBV5-1 and TRBJ2-3; tentative D call: TRBD2 (6 bases). This CDR3 contains 16 residues. V was cut by 7 bases and J by 0 bases, with 18 bases left in between. Germline V gene lookup returns CDR1 SGHRS and CDR2 YFSETQ. The CDR3: CASFGGVRLSTDTQYF. In nucleotides, the CDR3 is TGCGCCAGCTTTGGCGGGGTCCGACTTAGCACAGATACGCAGTATTTT.

This clonotype showed up many times. The chain recombines TRBV12-3 or TRBV12-4 with TRBJ1-4; D ambiguous. The CDR3 runs to 13 residues. Trimming removed 2 bases from V and 7 bases from J, with 8 bases in between. The CDR3 here is CASSLYRGEKLFF. The DNA for the CDR3 is TGTGCCAGCAGTTTATACCGGGGTGAAAAACTGTTTTTT.

To note about this clonotype: This could be a read error, since a much larger clone is one nucleotide away. V gene TRBV6-6 combines with J gene TRBJ2-1; D unresolved. The CDR3 sequence is 13 residues long. Per germline, CDR1 MNHNY and CDR2 SVGAGI (reference sequence). The CDR3 region has the DNA TGTGTCAGCAGTTACTTTCCGAACAATGAGCAGTTCTTC. Amino acids: CVSSYFPNNEQFF.

This clonotype was seen more than once but under ten times. V usage is TRBV21-1 and J usage is TRBJ1-5. TRBV21-1 is a documented pseudogene. CDR3 length equals 17 residues. This CDR3 reads CASSKGIGPGSNQPQHF. The CDR3 DNA follows: TGTGCCAGCAGCAAAGGAATCGGGCCCGGCAGCAATCAGCCCCAGCATTTT.

In the case of this clonotype: A single base separates this from a much larger clone, so it may be a read error. This chain links TRBV20-1 with TRBJ2-1; 8 bases agree with TRBD2. This CDR3 contains 16 residues. Germline CDR1 reads DFQATT; CDR2 reads SNEGSKA (reference sequence). The CDR3 DNA follows: TGCAGTACTAGGATGCCGGGAACTAGCGGCCACAATGAGCAGTTCTTC. Amino acids: CSTRMPGTSGHNEQFF.

This clonotype was picked up many times. The CDR3 spells CASSSYQSSYNEQFF. CDR3 bases: TGTGCCAGCAGCTCTTACCAGAGCTCCTACAATGAGCAGTTCTTC. The chain joins TRBV12-3 or TRBV12-4 to TRBJ2-1; D uncertain. There are 15 residues in the CDR3. Trimming pared 6 bases from V and 0 bases from J, leaving 12 bases between.

On this clonotype: A read error is possible here, since a much larger clone lies one base away. The chain links TRBV12-3 or TRBV12-4 to TRBJ2-3; D remains unclear. The CDR3 has 13 amino acids. The V end was cut by 6 bases, the J end by 6 bases, with 13 bases between. DNA for the CDR3: TGTGCCAGCAGGTTTTCAGAACGGGATACGCAGTATTTT. Protein sequence: CASRFSERDTQYF.

This clonotype was detected many times. J is TRBJ2-1 and V is TRBV29-1, with D perhaps matching TRBD2 (5 bases). This CDR3 has 14 residues. CDR1 is SQVTM and CDR2 is ANQGSEA in the germline V gene. Deletions cut 5 bases from V and 1 base from J, with 12 bases between. The CDR3 reads CSVWDSVSYNEQFF. CDR3 nucleotides: TGCAGCGTTTGGGATAGCGTTTCCTACAATGAGCAGTTCTTC.

This sequence joins TRBV11-2 and TRBJ1-1; maybe TRBD1 (5 bases). Germline V gene sequence: CDR1 SGHAT, CDR2 FQNNGV. This CDR3 region has 14 residues. CDR3 region: CASGSQGANTEAFF. In DNA form, the CDR3 reads TGTGCTAGCGGATCGCAGGGCGCGAACACTGAAGCTTTCTTT.

This clonotype was recorded a few times. The chain is built from TRBV12-3 or TRBV12-4 and TRBJ2-1, with D perhaps assigned TRBD1 or TRBD2 (6 bases each). V was shortened by 7 bases and J by 6 bases, with 19 bases between the two germline ends. This CDR3 has 15 amino acids. Here the CDR3 DNA reads TGTGCCAGCACTGGGCCATGGGGGGCGGGCAATGAGCAGTTCTTC. This sequence encodes CASTGPWGAGNEQFF.

V usage is TRBV10-2 and J usage is TRBJ2-3; 8 nucleotides match TRBD2. This CDR3 is built from 13 residues. Germline V gene sequence: CDR1 WSHSY, CDR2 SAAADI. The ends lost 6 bases at V and 2 bases at J; junction bases unmatched: 1. This CDR3 is CASSGRATDTQYF. CDR3 sequence (DNA): TGCGCCAGCAGCGGGAGGGCCACAGATACGCAGTATTTT.

This clonotype was seen repeatedly, ten times or more. This chain uses TRBV4-1 with TRBJ2-1; tentative D call: TRBD1 (5 bases). CDR1 is MGHRA and CDR2 is YSYEKL in the germline V gene. The CDR3 covers 14 residues. Trimming stripped 4 bases from V and 8 bases from J, with 15 bases between. In DNA, the CDR3 is TGCGCCAGCAGCCTCCCCCCGACAGCCGATGAGCAGTTCTTC. Its translation: CASSLPPTADEQFF.

This clonotype was recorded a few times. The chain couples TRBV24-1 to TRBJ2-1; D not certain. The germline V gene encodes CDR1 KGHDR and CDR2 SFDVKD. The V end lost 3 bases, the J end lost 2 bases, and 7 bases lay between the germline ends. The CDR3 spans 14 residues. In DNA, the CDR3 is TGTGCCACCAGTGATGTAGGGACCTACAATGAGCAGTTCTTC. Residues: CATSDVGTYNEQFF.

With respect to this clonotype: Here the CDR3 omits its conserved ending phenylalanine or tryptophan, so a read error is the likely source. The rearrangement joins TRBV6-5 to TRBJ1-1; the D is unclear. The CDR3 contains 13 residues. The germline V gene encodes CDR1 MNHEY and CDR2 SVGAGI. V was cut by 3 bases and J by 1 base, with 6 bases left in between. CDR3 nucleotide sequence: TGTGCCAGCAGTTATAAAACGAACACTGAAGCTTTCGTT. Its protein product is CASSYKTNTEAFV.